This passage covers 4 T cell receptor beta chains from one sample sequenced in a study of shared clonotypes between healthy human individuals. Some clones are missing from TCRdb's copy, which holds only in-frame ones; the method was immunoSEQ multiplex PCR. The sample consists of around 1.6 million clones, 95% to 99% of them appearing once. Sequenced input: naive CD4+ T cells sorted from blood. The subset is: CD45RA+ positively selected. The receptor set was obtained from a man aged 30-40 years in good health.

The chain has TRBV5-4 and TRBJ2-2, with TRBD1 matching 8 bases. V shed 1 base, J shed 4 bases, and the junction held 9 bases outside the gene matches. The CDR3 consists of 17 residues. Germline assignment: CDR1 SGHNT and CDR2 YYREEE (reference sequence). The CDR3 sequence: CASSLLTGTGFTGELFF. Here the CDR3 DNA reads TGTGCCAGCAGCTTGTTAACCGGGACAGGTTTCACCGGGGAGCTGTTTTTT.

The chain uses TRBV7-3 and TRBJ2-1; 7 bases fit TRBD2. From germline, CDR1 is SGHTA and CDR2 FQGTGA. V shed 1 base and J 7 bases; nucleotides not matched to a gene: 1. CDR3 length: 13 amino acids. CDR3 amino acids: CASSLNGRNEQFF. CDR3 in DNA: TGTGCCAGCAGCTTAAACGGGAGGAATGAGCAGTTCTTC.

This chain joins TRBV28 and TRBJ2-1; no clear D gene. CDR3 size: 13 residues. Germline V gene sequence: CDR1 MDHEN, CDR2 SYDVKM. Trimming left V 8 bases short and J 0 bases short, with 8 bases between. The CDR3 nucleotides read TGTGCCAGCTTAAGAAGCTCCTACAATGAGCAGTTCTTC. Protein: CASLRSSYNEQFF.

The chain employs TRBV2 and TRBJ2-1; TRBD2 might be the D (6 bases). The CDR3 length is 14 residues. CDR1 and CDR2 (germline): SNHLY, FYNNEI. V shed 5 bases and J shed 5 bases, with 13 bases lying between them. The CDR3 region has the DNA TGTGCCAGCAGTTTCCTAGCGAGTAACAATGAGCAGTTCTTC. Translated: CASSFLASNNEQFF.